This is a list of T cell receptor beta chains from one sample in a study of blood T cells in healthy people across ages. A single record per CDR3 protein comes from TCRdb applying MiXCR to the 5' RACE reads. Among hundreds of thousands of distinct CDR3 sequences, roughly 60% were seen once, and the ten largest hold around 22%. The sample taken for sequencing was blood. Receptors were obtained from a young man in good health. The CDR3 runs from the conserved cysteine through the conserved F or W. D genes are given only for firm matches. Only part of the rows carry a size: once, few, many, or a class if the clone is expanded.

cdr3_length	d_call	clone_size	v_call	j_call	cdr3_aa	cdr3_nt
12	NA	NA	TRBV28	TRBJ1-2	CASSFYRYGYTF	TGTGCCAGCAGTTTTTACCGCTATGGCTACACCTTC
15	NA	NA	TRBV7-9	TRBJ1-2	CASSLVGRANYGYTF	TGTGCCAGCAGCTTAGTCGGCAGAGCTAACTATGGCTACACCTTC
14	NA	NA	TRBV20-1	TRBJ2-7	CSARPYMSSYEQYF	TGCAGTGCTAGACCCTACATGAGCTCCTACGAGCAGTACTTC
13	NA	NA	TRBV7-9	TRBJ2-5	CASLQGNQETQYF	TGTGCCAGCTTGCAGGGAAACCAAGAGACCCAGTACTTC
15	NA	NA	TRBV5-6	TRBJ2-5	CASSLVDSAGETQYF	TGTGCCAGCAGCTTGGTAGACAGCGCAGGGGAGACCCAGTACTTC
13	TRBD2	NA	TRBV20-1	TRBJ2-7	CSARQGLAGDEYF	TGCAGTGCTAGGCAAGGACTAGCGGGGGATGAGTACTTC
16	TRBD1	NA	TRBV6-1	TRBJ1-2	CASKQTRDRGANGYTF	TGTGCCAGCAAGCAAACTCGGGACAGGGGAGCCAATGGCTACACCTTC
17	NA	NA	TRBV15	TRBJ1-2	CATSRAGAYNRGHGYTF	TGTGCCACCAGCAGAGCTGGCGCATACAATCGGGGACATGGCTACACCTTC
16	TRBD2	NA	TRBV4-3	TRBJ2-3	CASSHRAGGPGDTQYF	TGCGCCAGCAGCCATCGAGCGGGAGGGCCGGGTGATACGCAGTATTTT
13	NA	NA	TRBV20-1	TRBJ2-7	CSGQPARAHEQYF	TGCAGTGGCCAGCCAGCTCGGGCCCACGAGCAGTACTTC
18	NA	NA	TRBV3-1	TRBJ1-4	CASSQDKLPGAHREKLFF	TGTGCCAGCAGCCAAGATAAGCTCCCCGGGGCGCATCGGGAAAAACTGTTTTTT
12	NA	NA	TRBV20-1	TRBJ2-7	CSARVGSREQYF	TGCAGTGCTAGAGTAGGATCCCGCGAGCAGTACTTC
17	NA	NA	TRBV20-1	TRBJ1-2	CSARADSHLGPNYGYTF	TGCAGTGCTAGAGCGGACAGCCACTTGGGTCCTAACTATGGCTACACCTTC
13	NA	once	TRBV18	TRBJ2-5	CASSPLVGETQYF	TGTGCCAGCTCACCCTTAGTTGGGGAGACCCAGTACTTC
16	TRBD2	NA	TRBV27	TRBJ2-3	CASSPSSGSMIDTQYF	TGTGCCAGCAGTCCATCGAGCGGGAGTATGATAGATACGCAGTATTTT
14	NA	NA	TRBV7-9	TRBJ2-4	CASSSGRAKNIQYF	TGTGCCAGCAGCTCGGGGAGAGCCAAAAACATTCAGTACTTC
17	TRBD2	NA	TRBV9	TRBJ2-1	CASSAEEAAGGISEQFF	TGTGCCAGCAGCGCCGAGGAGGCAGCGGGAGGTATAAGTGAGCAGTTCTTC
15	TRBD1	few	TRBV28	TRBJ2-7	CASSSPTGENYEQYF	TGTGCCAGCAGTTCACCGACAGGGGAGAACTACGAGCAGTACTTC
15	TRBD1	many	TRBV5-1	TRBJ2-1	CASSRDRGFYNEQFF	TGCGCCAGCAGCCGGGACAGGGGCTTTTACAATGAGCAGTTCTTC
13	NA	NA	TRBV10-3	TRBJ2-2	CAISDQSPGELFF	TGTGCCATCAGTGACCAGTCTCCCGGGGAGCTGTTTTTT
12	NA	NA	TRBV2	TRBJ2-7	CASSQTPAAQYF	TGTGCCAGCAGCCAGACTCCGGCGGCCCAGTACTTC
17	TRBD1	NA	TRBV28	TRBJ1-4	CASTKDRTRGMNEKLFF	TGTGCCAGCACCAAGGACAGGACCCGGGGCATGAATGAAAAACTGTTTTTT
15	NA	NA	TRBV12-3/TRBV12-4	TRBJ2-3	CAIAQGRAPTDTQYF	TGTGCCATCGCCCAGGGAAGGGCCCCCACAGATACGCAGTATTTT
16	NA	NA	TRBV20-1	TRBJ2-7	CSARVGPSGGGYEQYF	TGCAGTGCTAGAGTAGGTCCTAGCGGAGGGGGCTACGAGCAGTACTTC
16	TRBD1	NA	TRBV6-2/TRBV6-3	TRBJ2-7	CASDARMDRGPYEQYF	TGTGCCAGCGATGCCCGAATGGACAGGGGCCCCTACGAGCAGTACTTC
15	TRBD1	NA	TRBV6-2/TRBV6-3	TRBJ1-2	CASSYSHRGSYGYTF	TGTGCCAGCAGTTACTCACACAGGGGATCCTATGGCTACACCTTC
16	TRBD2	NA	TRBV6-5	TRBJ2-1	CASRLDLAGGRNEQFF	TGTGCCAGCAGACTAGACTTAGCGGGAGGGCGGAATGAGCAGTTCTTC
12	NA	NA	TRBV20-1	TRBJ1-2	CSAREEGYGYTF	TGCAGTGCTAGGGAGGAGGGGTATGGCTACACCTTC
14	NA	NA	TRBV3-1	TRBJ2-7	CASSEDYNSYEQYF	TGTGCCAGCAGTGAGGACTATAACTCCTACGAGCAGTACTTC
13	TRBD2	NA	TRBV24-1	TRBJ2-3	CATSGGGTDTQYF	TGTGCCACCAGCGGGGGAGGGACAGATACGCAGTATTTT
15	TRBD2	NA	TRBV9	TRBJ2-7	CASSVVAGETYEQYF	TGTGCCAGCAGCGTAGTGGCGGGAGAAACCTACGAGCAGTACTTC
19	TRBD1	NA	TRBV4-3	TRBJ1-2	CASSQGWGPRGQRDYGYTF	TGCGCCAGCAGCCAAGGGTGGGGTCCTAGGGGACAGCGAGATTATGGCTACACCTTC
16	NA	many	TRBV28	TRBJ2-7	CASSRDRNTNRYEQYF	TGTGCCAGCAGCCGAGACAGGAACACGAACCGCTACGAGCAGTACTTC
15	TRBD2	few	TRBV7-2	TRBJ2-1	CASSRTSGSHNEQFF	TGTGCCAGCAGCCGGACTAGCGGGAGCCACAATGAGCAGTTCTTC
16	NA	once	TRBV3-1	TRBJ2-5	CASSQDQGDLIETQYF	TGTGCCAGCAGCCAAGATCAGGGGGACTTGATCGAGACCCAGTACTTC
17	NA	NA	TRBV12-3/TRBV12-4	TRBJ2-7	CASSLTEGRGSYNEQYF	TGTGCCAGCAGTTTAACGGAGGGAAGAGGGTCCTACAATGAGCAGTACTTC
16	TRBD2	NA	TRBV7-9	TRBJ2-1	CASSPRAGGPYNEQFF	TGTGCCAGCAGCCCCAGAGCGGGAGGACCCTACAATGAGCAGTTCTTC
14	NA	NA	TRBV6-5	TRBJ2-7	CASREPREPGEQYF	TGTGCCAGCAGGGAACCCAGGGAACCGGGCGAGCAGTACTTC
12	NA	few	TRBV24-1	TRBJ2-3	CATRGGSDTQYF	TGTGCCACCCGAGGAGGATCAGATACGCAGTATTTT
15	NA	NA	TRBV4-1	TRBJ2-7	CASSQEPGSPYEQYF	TGCGCCAGCAGCCAAGAACCCGGGTCTCCCTACGAGCAGTACTTC
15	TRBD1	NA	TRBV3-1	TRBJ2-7	CASSQLSRGPYEQYF	TGTGCCAGCAGCCAATTATCCAGGGGGCCCTACGAGCAGTACTTC
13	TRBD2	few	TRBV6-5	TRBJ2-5	CASRRPGGETQYF	TGTGCCAGCAGGAGACCGGGGGGAGAGACCCAGTACTTC
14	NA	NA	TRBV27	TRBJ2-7	CASSNGGGSYEQYF	TGTGCCAGCAGTAACGGGGGAGGTTCCTACGAGCAGTACTTC
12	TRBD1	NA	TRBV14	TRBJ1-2	CAILTGTYGYTF	TGTGCCATACTGACAGGGACCTATGGCTACACCTTC
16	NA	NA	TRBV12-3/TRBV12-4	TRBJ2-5	CASSLKTSRGRETQYF	TGTGCCAGCAGCCTTAAGACTAGTCGGGGGCGAGAGACCCAGTACTTC
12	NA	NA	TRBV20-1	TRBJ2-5	CSAYKLTATQYF	TGCAGTGCTTATAAACTCACGGCGACCCAGTACTTC
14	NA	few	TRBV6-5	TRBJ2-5	CASSRGTPGETQYF	TGTGCCAGCAGCCGAGGGACTCCAGGAGAGACCCAGTACTTC
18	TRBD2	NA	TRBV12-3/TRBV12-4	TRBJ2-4	CASSPMGLAGVNRDIQYF	TGTGCCAGCAGCCCGATGGGGCTAGCGGGAGTTAATAGGGACATTCAGTACTTC
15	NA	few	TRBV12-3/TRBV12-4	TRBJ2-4	CASSSGGANPNIQYF	TGTGCCAGCAGTTCAGGGGGGGCTAACCCAAACATTCAGTACTTC
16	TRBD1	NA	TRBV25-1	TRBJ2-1	CASRGQSGQAYNEQFF	TGTGCCAGCAGAGGACAATCGGGACAGGCCTACAATGAGCAGTTCTTC
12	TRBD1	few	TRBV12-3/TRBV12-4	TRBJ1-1	CASSLGDREAFF	TGTGCCAGCAGTTTGGGGGACAGGGAAGCTTTCTTT
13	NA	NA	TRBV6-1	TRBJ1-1	CASSGWGILKTFF	TGTGCCAGCAGTGGTTGGGGAATATTGAAAACTTTCTTT
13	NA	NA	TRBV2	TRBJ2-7	CASTLSSSYEQYF	TGTGCCAGCACCTTATCGAGCTCCTACGAGCAGTACTTC
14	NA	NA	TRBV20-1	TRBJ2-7	CSARDDGIFYEQYF	TGCAGTGCTAGAGATGACGGGATCTTCTACGAGCAGTACTTC
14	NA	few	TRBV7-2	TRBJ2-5	CASSSRDGWETQYF	TGTGCCAGCAGCTCCCGGGACGGATGGGAGACCCAGTACTTC
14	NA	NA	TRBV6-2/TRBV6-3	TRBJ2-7	CASSSAGFSYEQYF	TGTGCCAGCAGTTCGGCAGGCTTCTCCTACGAGCAGTACTTC
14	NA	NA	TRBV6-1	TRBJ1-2	CASSESQGIYGYTF	TGTGCCAGCAGTGAAAGCCAGGGGATCTATGGCTACACCTTC
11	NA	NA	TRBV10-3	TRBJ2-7	CAISDRDEQYF	TGTGCCATCAGTGACAGGGACGAGCAGTACTTC